Listed here are 14 T cell receptor beta chains from one sample, sequenced in a study of CD8+CD57+ T cells in acquired aplastic anemia. TCR beta VDJ and CDR3 were profiled, and genomic DNA was the template. TCRdb passed the reads through MiXCR, listing each CDR3 protein once. Found here are about 160,000 distinct CDR3 sequences, roughly 48% of them singletons; the top ten hold more than 30%. Patients selected for sequencing had displayed CD8+CD57+ cell expansion by flow cytometry. The specimen was sorted CD4+, CD8+, or CD8+CD57+ T cells (not recorded which) from PBMCs. The receptors were sampled from a human donor with aplastic anemia.

This clonotype was seen ten or more times. This sequence joins TRBV5-1 and TRBJ2-7; 10 positions match TRBD1. There are 15 residues in the CDR3. The germline gives CDR1 SGHRS, CDR2 YFSETQ. After removal of 2 bases from V and 5 bases from J, the junction contained 7 bases not matched to a gene. This chain's CDR3 is CASSLGQGVGDEQYF. The CDR3 bases are TGCGCCAGCAGCTTAGGACAGGGGGTCGGTGACGAGCAGTACTTC.

V usage is TRBV10-3 and J usage is TRBJ2-7, with D maybe TRBD2 (5 bases). The germline V gene encodes CDR1 ENHRY and CDR2 SYGVKD. Trimming cost V 2 bases and J 3 bases, with 5 bases left between them. The CDR3 covers 12 residues. CDR3 in DNA: TGTGCCATCAGTGAGGGAGGCTACGAGCAGTACTTC. This codes for CAISEGGYEQYF.

The chain is built from TRBV10-1 and TRBJ1-2; D remains unclear. Germline CDR1 and CDR2: WNHNN and SYGVQD (reference sequence). V shed 0 bases and J shed 4 bases, with 15 bases lying between them. The CDR3 consists of 16 residues. DNA for the CDR3: TGCGCCAGCAGTGAGTCGAGGCGGGCAGGCCTCTATGGCTACACCTTC. Its protein product is CASSESRRAGLYGYTF.

There are a few counts of this clonotype. This chain uses TRBV15 with TRBJ1-2, with D maybe TRBD1 (5 bases). Germline V gene data show CDR1 as LNHNV and CDR2 as YYDKDF (reference sequence). The CDR3 contains 17 residues. The germline V and J ends were trimmed by 5 bases and 0 bases, with 19 bases remaining between them. This chain's CDR3 is CATSPEGTFEANYGYTF. The CDR3 DNA reads as TGTGCCACCAGCCCCGAGGGGACGTTCGAAGCTAACTATGGCTACACCTTC.

This clonotype was seen many times. This chain connects TRBV4-1 to TRBJ1-1; 9 bases fit TRBD1. CDR1 and CDR2 (germline): MGHRA, YSYEKL. This CDR3 has 15 amino acids. The V segment lost 4 bases and the J segment 5 bases; nucleotides outside the gene matches: 8. Here the CDR3 reads CASSREQGALTEAFF. As DNA, the CDR3 is TGCGCCAGCAGCCGAGAACAGGGGGCGCTGACTGAAGCTTTCTTT.

The rearrangement uses TRBV5-1 and TRBJ1-1, with unresolved D. Germline V gene lookup returns CDR1 SGHRS and CDR2 YFSETQ. The CDR3 spans 15 residues. Trimming removed 1 base from V and 4 bases from J, with 14 bases in between. The CDR3 DNA follows: TGCGCCAGCAGCTTGCGGGTGTCCGCGGTCACTGAAGCTTTCTTT. This sequence encodes CASSLRVSAVTEAFF.

The rearrangement links TRBV7-9 to TRBJ1-3; maybe TRBD1 (5 bases). The CDR3 extends over 12 amino acids. Germline lookup yields CDR1 SEHNR and CDR2 FQNEAQ (reference sequence). V lost 6 bases and J lost 6, with 9 bases in between. DNA for the CDR3: TGTGCCAGCAGGGGGCTTGAAAACACCATATATTTT. Protein sequence: CASRGLENTIYF.

The gene calls are TRBV10-3 and TRBJ1-2, with a weak D call TRBD1 (5 bases). CDR3 length: 14 amino acids. Trimming pared 8 bases from V and 2 bases from J, leaving 15 bases between. CDR1 ENHRY and CDR2 SYGVKD come from the germline V gene. CDR3: CAIASQGGNYGYTF. The CDR3 nucleotides read TGTGCCATCGCTTCCCAGGGTGGGAACTATGGCTACACCTTC.

This clonotype was picked up many times. The chain couples TRBV20-1 to TRBJ2-7, with TRBD2 matching 10 bases. V shed 5 bases, J shed 2 bases, and the junction held 3 bases outside the gene matches. Germline values: CDR1 DFQATT, CDR2 SNEGSKA (reference sequence). The CDR3 sequence is 13 residues long. The CDR3 is CSAGTSEAYEQYF. The DNA for the CDR3 is TGCAGTGCTGGGACTAGCGAAGCCTACGAGCAGTACTTC.

This clonotype was picked up many times. The V gene is TRBV5-5, the J gene TRBJ2-7; unclear D gene. The CDR3 length is 14 residues. Germline loops: CDR1 SGHKS, CDR2 YYEKEE (reference sequence). Trimming stripped 0 bases from V and 3 bases from J, with 10 bases between. In DNA, the CDR3 is TGTGCCAGCAGCTTGGCCGGCGAGCACTACGAGCAGTACTTC. Protein: CASSLAGEHYEQYF. The whole variable domain, remainder taken from reference TRBV5-5 and TRBJ2-7, is DAGVTQSPTHLIKTRGQQVTLRCSPISGHKSVSWYQQVLGQGPQFIFQYYEKEERGRGNFPDRFSARQFPNYSSELNVNALLLGDSALYLCASSLAGEHYEQYFGPGTRLTVT.

As for this clonotype: A much more abundant neighbour one base away suggests this may be a read error. The chain employs TRBV10-3 and TRBJ1-1; maybe TRBD1 (5 bases). The CDR3 length is 17 residues. V lost 10 bases to trimming and J lost 5 bases, with 29 bases between them. Germline V gene data show CDR1 as ENHRY and CDR2 as SYGVKD. The CDR3 loop is CATRHLAQVVVGTEAFF. CDR3 in DNA: TGTGCCACTCGTCACTTGGCACAGGTTGTCGTAGGAACTGAAGCTTTCTTT.

This clonotype was observed a handful of times. The J gene is TRBJ2-1, the V gene TRBV6-1, with D unclear. The V gene's germline CDR1 is MNHNS and CDR2 SASEGT. V was pared by 3 bases and J by 5 bases, with 8 bases between. The CDR3 has 13 residues. CDR3 residues: CASSETPNNEQFF. In nucleotides, the CDR3 is TGTGCCAGCAGTGAGACACCAAACAATGAGCAGTTCTTC.

Comments on this clonotype: One base away lies a much larger clone, so this may be a sequencing read error. The chain links TRBV19 to TRBJ1-1; D gene uncertain. Germline V gene lookup returns CDR1 LNHDA and CDR2 SQIVND (reference sequence). V lost 3 bases to trimming and J lost 5 bases, with 19 bases between them. The CDR3 extends over 16 amino acids. The CDR3 DNA reads TGTGCCAGTAGTATTCTTGTGGTGGAGTTTGGGACTGAAGCTTTCTTT. Translated: CASSILVVEFGTEAFF.

In its sample, this clonotype was seen a few times. CDR3 sequence reads: CASSLGGRVGEAFF. As DNA, the CDR3 is TGTGCCAGCAGTTTGGGTGGAAGGGTCGGTGAAGCTTTCTTT. The chain links TRBV27 to TRBJ1-1; no reliable D call. This CDR3 contains 14 residues. Germline V gene data show CDR1 as MNHEY and CDR2 as SMNVEV (reference sequence). With 3 bases removed from V and 7 bases from J, the gap between germline ends came to 15 bases.